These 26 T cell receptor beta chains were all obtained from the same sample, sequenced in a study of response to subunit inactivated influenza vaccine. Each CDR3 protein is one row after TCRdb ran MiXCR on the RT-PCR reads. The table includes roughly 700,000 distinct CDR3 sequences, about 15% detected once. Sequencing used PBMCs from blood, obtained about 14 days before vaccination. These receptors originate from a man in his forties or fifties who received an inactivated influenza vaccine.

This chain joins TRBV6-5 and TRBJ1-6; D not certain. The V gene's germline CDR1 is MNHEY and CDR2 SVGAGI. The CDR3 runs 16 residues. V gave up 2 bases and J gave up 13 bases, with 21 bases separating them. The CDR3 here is CASSYAGSFPRFPLHF. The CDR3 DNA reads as TGTGCCAGCAGTTACGCCGGCAGCTTCCCGCGGTTTCCCCTCCACTTT.

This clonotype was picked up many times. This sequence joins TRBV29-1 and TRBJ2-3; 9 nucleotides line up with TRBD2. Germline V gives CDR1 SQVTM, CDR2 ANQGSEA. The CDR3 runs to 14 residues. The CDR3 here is CRVTSGPSTDTQYF. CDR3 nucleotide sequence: TGCAGAGTGACTAGCGGCCCTAGCACAGATACGCAGTATTTT.

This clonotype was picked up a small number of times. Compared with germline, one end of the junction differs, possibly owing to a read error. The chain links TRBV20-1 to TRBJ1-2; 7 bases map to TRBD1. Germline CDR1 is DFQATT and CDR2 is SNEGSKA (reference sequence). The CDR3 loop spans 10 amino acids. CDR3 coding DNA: TGCAGTGCTTCCCGGGACAGCGGGTTCTTC. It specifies CSASRDSGFF.

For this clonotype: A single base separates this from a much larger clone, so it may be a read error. The CDR3 spells CASSHRGQTQYF. For the CDR3, the DNA is TGTGCCAGCAGCCACAGGGGACAGACCCAGTACTTC. The chain carries TRBV7-2 and TRBJ2-5; 7 bases align to TRBD1. The CDR3 extends over 12 amino acids. The germline V gene has CDR1 SGHTA and CDR2 FQGNSA. Losses at the gene ends were 5 bases for V and 6 bases for J; bases not matched to a gene: 3. Combining the CDR3 with reference TRBV7-2 and TRBJ2-5 gives the whole variable domain GAGVSQSPSNKVTEKGKDVELRCDPISGHTALYWYRQSLGQGLEFLIYFQGNSAPDKSGLPSDRFSAERTGGSVSTLTIQRTQQEDSAVYLCASSHRGQTQYFGPGTRLLVL.

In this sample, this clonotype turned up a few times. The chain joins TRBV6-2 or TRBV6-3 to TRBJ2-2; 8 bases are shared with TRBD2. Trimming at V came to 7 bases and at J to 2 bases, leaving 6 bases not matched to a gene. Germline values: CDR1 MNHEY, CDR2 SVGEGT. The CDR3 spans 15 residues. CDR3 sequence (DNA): TGTGCCAGCACGGGAGGGACTACTAACACCGGGGAGCTGTTTTTT. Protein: CASTGGTTNTGELFF.

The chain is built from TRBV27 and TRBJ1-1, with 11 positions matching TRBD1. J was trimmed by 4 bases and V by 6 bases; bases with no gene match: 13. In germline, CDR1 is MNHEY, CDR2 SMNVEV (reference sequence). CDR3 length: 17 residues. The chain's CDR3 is CASSLTGTGGRITEAFF. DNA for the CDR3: TGTGCCAGCAGCTTAACCGGGACAGGGGGTAGGATCACTGAAGCTTTCTTT.

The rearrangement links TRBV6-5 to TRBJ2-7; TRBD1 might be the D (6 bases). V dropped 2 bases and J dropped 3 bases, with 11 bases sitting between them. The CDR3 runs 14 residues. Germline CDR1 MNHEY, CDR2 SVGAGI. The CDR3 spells CASSYHDRYYEQYF. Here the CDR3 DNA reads TGTGCCAGCAGTTACCACGACAGGTACTACGAGCAGTACTTC.

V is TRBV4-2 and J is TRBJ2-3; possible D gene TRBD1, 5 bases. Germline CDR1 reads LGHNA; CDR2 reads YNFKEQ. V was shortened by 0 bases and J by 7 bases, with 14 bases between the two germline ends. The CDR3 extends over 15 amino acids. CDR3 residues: CASSQEVTGYNTQYF. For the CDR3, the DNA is TGTGCCAGCAGCCAAGAAGTTACAGGATATAATACGCAGTATTTT.

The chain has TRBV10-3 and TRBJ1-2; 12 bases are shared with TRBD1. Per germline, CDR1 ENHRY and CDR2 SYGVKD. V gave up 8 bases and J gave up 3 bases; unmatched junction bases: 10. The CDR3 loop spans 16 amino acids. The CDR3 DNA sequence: TGTGCCATCCTTCTCCGGGACAGGGGGCAAGACTATGGCTACACCTTC. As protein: CAILLRDRGQDYGYTF.

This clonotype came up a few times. The DNA of the CDR3 is TGTGCCAGCAGCCAGGGACAGGGTTTTGTGAACACCGGGGAGCTGTTTTTT. It yields the protein CASSQGQGFVNTGELFF. The V and J genes are TRBV14 and TRBJ2-2, with 9 bases lining up with TRBD1. CDR3 length: 17 amino acids. V was clipped by 3 bases and J by 1 base; unmatched bases: 6. The germline V gene has CDR1 SGHDN and CDR2 FVKESK. The variable domain in full, with the rest retrieved from reference TRBV14 and TRBJ2-2, is EAGVTQFPSHSVIEKGQTVTLRCDPISGHDNLYWYRRVMGKEIKFLLHFVKESKQDESGMPNNRFLAERTGGTYSTLKVQPAELEDSGVYFCASSQGQGFVNTGELFFGEGSRLTVL.

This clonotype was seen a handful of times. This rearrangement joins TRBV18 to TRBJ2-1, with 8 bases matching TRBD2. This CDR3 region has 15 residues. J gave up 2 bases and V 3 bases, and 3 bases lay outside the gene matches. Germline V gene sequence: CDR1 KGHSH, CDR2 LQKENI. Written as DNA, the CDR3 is TGTGCCAGCTCACCCCCGACTAGCGCCTACAATGAGCAGTTCTTC. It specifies CASSPPTSAYNEQFF.

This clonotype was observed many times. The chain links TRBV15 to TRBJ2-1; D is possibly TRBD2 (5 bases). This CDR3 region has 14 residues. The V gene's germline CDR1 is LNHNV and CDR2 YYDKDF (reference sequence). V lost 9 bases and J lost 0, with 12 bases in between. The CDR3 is CATREWSSYNEQFF. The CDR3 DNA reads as TGTGCCACAAGGGAGTGGAGCTCCTACAATGAGCAGTTCTTC.

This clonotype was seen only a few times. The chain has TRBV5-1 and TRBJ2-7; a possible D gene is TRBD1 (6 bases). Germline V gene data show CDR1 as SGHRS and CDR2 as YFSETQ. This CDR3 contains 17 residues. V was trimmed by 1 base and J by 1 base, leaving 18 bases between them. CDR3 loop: CASSLNQGTYLSYEQYF. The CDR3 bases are TGCGCCAGCAGCTTGAATCAGGGGACATATCTGTCCTACGAGCAGTACTTC.

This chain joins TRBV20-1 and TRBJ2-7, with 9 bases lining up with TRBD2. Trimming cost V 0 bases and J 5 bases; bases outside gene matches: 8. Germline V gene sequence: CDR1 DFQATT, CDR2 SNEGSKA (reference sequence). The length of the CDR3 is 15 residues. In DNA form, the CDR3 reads TGCAGTGCTAGAGATGTGGTAGCGGGAGTAGACGAGCAGTACTTC. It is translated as CSARDVVAGVDEQYF.

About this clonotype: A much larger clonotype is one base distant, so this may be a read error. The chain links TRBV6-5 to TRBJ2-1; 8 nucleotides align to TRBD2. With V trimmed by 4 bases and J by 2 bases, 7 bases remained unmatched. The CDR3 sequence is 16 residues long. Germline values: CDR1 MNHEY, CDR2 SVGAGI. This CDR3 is CASSFRGRSAYNEQFF. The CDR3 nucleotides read TGTGCCAGCAGTTTCCGCGGGAGGAGCGCCTACAATGAGCAGTTCTTC.

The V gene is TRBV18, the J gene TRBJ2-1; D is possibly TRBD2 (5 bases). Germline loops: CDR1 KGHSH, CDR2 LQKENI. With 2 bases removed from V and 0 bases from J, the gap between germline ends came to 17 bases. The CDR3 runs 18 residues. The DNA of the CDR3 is TGTGCCAGCTCACCAAGCCTCTGGGAGCCCAGCTCCTACAATGAGCAGTTCTTC. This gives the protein CASSPSLWEPSSYNEQFF.

The CDR3 here is CASIFDGTGGTEAFF. CDR3 bases: TGCGCCAGCATCTTCGACGGGACAGGAGGCACTGAAGCTTTCTTT. The chain employs TRBV5-1 and TRBJ1-1; TRBD1 matches at 8 bases. From germline, CDR1 is SGHRS and CDR2 YFSETQ. This CDR3 spans 15 amino acids. Trimming cost V 6 bases and J 4 bases; bases outside gene matches: 11.

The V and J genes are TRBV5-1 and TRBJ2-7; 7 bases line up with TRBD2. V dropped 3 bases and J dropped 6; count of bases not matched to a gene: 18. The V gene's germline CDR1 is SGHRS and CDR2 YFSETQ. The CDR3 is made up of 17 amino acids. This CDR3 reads CASSYYASGKPPVEQYF. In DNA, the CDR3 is TGCGCCAGCAGCTATTACGCAAGCGGGAAACCTCCCGTCGAGCAGTACTTC.

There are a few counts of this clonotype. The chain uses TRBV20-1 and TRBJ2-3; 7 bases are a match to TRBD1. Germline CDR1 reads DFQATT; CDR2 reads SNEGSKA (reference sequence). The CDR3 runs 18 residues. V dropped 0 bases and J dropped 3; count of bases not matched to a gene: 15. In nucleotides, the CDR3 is TGCAGTGCTAGAGAGGCTGCTTCCGGGACAGTGAAGACAGATACGCAGTATTTT. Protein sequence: CSAREAASGTVKTDTQYF.

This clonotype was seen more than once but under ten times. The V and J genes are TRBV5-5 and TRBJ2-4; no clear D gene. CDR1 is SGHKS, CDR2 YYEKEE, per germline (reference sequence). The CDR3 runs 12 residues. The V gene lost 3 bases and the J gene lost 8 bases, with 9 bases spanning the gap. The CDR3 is CASSSGEDIQYF. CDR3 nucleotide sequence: TGTGCCAGCAGCTCTGGTGAGGACATTCAGTACTTC.

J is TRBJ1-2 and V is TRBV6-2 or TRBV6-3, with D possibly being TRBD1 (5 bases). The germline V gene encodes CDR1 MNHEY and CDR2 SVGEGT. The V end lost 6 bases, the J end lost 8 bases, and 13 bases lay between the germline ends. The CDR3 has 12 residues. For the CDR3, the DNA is TGTGCCAGCAGCTGGGGCGGGGAAGGCTACACCTTC. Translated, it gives CASSWGGEGYTF.

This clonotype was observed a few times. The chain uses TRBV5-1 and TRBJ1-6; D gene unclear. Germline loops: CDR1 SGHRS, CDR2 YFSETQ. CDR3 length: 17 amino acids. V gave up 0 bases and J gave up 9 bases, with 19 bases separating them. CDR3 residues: CASSLGGGMGAFSPLHF. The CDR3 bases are TGCGCCAGCAGCTTGGGAGGAGGTATGGGTGCTTTTTCACCCCTCCACTTT.

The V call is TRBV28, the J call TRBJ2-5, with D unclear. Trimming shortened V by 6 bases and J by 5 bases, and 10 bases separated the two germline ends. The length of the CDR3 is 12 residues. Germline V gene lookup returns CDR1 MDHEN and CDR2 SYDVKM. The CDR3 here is CASRGKTETQYF. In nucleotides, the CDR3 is TGTGCCAGCAGGGGTAAGACGGAGACCCAGTACTTC.

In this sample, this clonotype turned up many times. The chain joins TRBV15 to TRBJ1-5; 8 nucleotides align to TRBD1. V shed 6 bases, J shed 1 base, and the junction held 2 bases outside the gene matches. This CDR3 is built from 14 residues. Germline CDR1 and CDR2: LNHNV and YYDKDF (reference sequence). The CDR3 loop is CATSRQGSNQPQHF. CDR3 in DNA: TGTGCCACCAGTCGACAGGGGAGCAATCAGCCCCAGCATTTT.

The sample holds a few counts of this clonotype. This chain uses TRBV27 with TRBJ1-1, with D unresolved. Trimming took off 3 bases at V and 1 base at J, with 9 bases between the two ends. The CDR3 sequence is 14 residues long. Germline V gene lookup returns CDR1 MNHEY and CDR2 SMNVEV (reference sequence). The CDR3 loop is CASSFVGSNTEAFF. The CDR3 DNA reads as TGTGCCAGCAGTTTCGTGGGTTCGAACACTGAAGCTTTCTTT.

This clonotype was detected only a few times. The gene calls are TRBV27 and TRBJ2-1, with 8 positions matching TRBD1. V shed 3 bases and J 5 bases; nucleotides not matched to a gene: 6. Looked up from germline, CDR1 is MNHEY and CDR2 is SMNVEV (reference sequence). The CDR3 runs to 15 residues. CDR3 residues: CASSFQGAVDNEQFF. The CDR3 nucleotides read TGTGCCAGCAGTTTCCAGGGGGCGGTCGACAATGAGCAGTTCTTC.